This T cell receptor beta chain was observed in a study of T cell repertoires and HLA-DP antigens (dated by TCRdb to 2017 to 2018). Context from the whole study: The study used an in vitro model of CD4+ T cell alloreactivity in which transduced HeLa cells presented allogeneic HLA-DP. The three donors were two male and one female, with ages ranging from the 18-to-29 to the 60-to-69 age band. The two alloantigens modelled structurally similar versus dissimilar alloantigens, differing from self at one and 9 to 11 peptide-binding groove amino acids, respectively. Average DNA input was around 220 ng for sorted CD137+CD4+ samples, compared with approximately 1,300 ng for pre-culture CD4+ samples.

V ends up 4 bases short and J 2 bases short, with an unmatched junction base count of 4. The germline V gene supplies CDR1 LGHNA and CDR2 YNFKEQ. The CDR3 has 14 amino acids, counting the end cysteine and phenylalanine. Just CDR3 DNA is preserved here, 42 bases in frame from base 1. A remark on this clone: Its binding antigen is unknown. Per-nucleotide qualities are absent, and no much larger clonotype sits a single base away.

Results and caveats for the whole study, not just this receptor: Limitations included only a few donors, a non-physiological HeLa antigen-presenting system, and the use of total CD4+ responder cells. Similar clonality (approximately 0.36) was observed for sorted CD137+ cells against both alloantigens, and this clonality was much higher than that observed in pre-culture samples (approximately 0.04). An average cumulative frequency of approximately 36% against one allele and roughly 49% against the other was found for clones undetected before culture. Naive and memory CD4+ repertoires were not analysed separately.

Magnetic bead negative selection was used to isolate untouched CD4+ T cells from Ficoll-separated PBMC, with purity averaging approximately 98%. Magnetic beads were used to isolate untouched CD4+ T cells from Ficoll-separated PBMC, giving approximately 98% purity with negligible CD8+ contamination. Donors were three healthy blood donors whose buffy coats supplied peripheral blood mononuclear cells. CMV seronegative status was shared by all three donors. Genomic DNA was extracted with the DNeasy Blood & Tissue Kit. TCRB sequencing was performed on genomic DNA from sorted CD137+CD4+ cells and pre-culture CD4+ baseline samples from each subject. TCRB CDR3 regions were amplified with the immunoSEQ multiplex PCR using forward primers for 54 TRBV segments and reverse primers for 13 TRBJ segments. Deep resolution, with a target of approximately 190,000 T cell genomes, was applied to the sequencing of pre-culture CD4+ samples. Sequencing of amplicons was performed on an Illumina HiSeq System, and 87 bp reads covering the CDR3 were generated. The authors' pipeline ran thus. Reads were corrected for PCR and sequencing errors, and CDR3 regions were defined by alignment to IMGT reference sequences. Synthetic template pools were used to estimate template counts and unique rearrangement counts. Clonality was calculated as 1 minus Pielou's evenness. Richness was estimated with the Daley-Smith estimator. Morisita's index was used to measure repertoire overlap. A clone counted as low-abundance if it appeared in cultured samples but went undetected in the pre-culture repertoire of the same donor. Not all clones reach the TCRdb copy of this immuneACCESS table, which keeps in-frame sequences only. Checked studies attribute under half of the gap to unresolved V genes and leave the rest unexplained. The DNA was the basis for D and trimming; V, J and clone size are from that table. The sample contains about 89,000 clones, around nine tenths of them found a single time. In total, the top ten clones hold 1.7% of the sample.

The sequence came from a man in his fifties or sixties in good health and CMV-seronegative. Material for sequencing was CD4+ T cells from PBMCs. Recombination linked TRBV4-2 to TRBJ1-1, with 7 central nucleotides matching TRBD1. The nucleotide sequence is given as TGTGCCAGCAGCCCGAACAGGGGAAACACTGAAGCTTTCTTT. This translates into CASSPNRGNTEAFF.